The 18 T cell receptor beta chains given below trace back to one sample, sequenced in a study of response to subunit inactivated influenza vaccine. Via MiXCR, TCRdb re-called the RT-PCR reads, giving one row per CDR3 protein. The sample shows hundreds of thousands of distinct CDR3 sequences, 10% to 15% of them seen only once. The starting material was non-naive T cells sorted from PBMCs, obtained 14 days before vaccination. These receptors originate from a middle-aged man who received an inactivated influenza vaccine.

A word on this clonotype: A clone one base away is much larger, so this may be a read error. The CDR3 ends on some other residue instead of the conserved phenylalanine or tryptophan, so this is likely a read error. J is TRBJ2-5 and V is TRBV2; D remains unclear. The CDR3 has 12 residues. CDR1 is SNHLY and CDR2 is FYNNEI in the germline V gene. The V gene lost 4 bases and the J gene lost 4 bases, with 7 bases spanning the gap. Here the CDR3 reads CASSVVIETQYY. Written as DNA, the CDR3 is TGTGCCAGCAGTGTGGTGATAGAGACCCAGTACTAC.

The genes are TRBV28 and TRBJ2-5, with 8 nucleotides matching TRBD1. Germline V CDR1 and CDR2: MDHEN, SYDVKM. The J segment lost 5 bases and the V segment lost 7 bases, leaving 6 bases of the junction unmatched. The CDR3 runs 13 residues. The CDR3 here is CASTVQGGETQYF. In DNA form, the CDR3 reads TGTGCCAGCACCGTACAGGGGGGTGAGACCCAGTACTTC.

The chain carries TRBV27 and TRBJ2-1, with 12 bases identical to TRBD2. This CDR3 has 15 amino acids. The V gene's germline CDR1 is MNHEY and CDR2 SMNVEV (reference sequence). V gave up 3 bases and J gave up 5 bases; unmatched junction bases: 2. The CDR3 bases are TGTGCCAGCAGTTTTCTAGCGGGAGGGCACAATGAGCAGTTCTTC. It encodes CASSFLAGGHNEQFF.

Ten or more counts support this clonotype. The genes are TRBV24-1 and TRBJ2-7; 7 nucleotides line up with TRBD1. The CDR3 consists of 15 residues. The germline gives CDR1 KGHDR, CDR2 SFDVKD. V lost 3 bases and J lost 3; bases outside the gene matches: 7. The CDR3 loop is CATSDTGTASYEQYF. The CDR3 coding sequence is TGTGCCACCAGTGATACCGGGACAGCCAGCTACGAGCAGTACTTC.

This clonotype has at least ten counts. V is TRBV30 and J is TRBJ2-1; no reliable D call. Germline-derived CDR1 and CDR2 are GTSNPN and SVGIG (reference sequence). Trimming removed 1 base from V and 2 bases from J, with 6 bases in between. The CDR3 contains 13 residues. CDR3 in DNA: TGTGCCTGGAGTGCCCAGGCCTACAATGAGCAGTTCTTC. This translates into CAWSAQAYNEQFF.

The V call is TRBV7-9, the J call TRBJ2-7; D remains ambiguous. This CDR3 spans 14 amino acids. V lost 3 bases and J 1 base, leaving 10 bases between the germline ends. Germline values: CDR1 SEHNR, CDR2 FQNEAQ (reference sequence). The CDR3 reads CASSFYGRSYEQYF. For the CDR3, the DNA is TGTGCCAGCAGCTTTTACGGCCGTTCCTACGAGCAGTACTTC.

This clonotype was recorded a few times. The rearrangement joins TRBV12-3 or TRBV12-4 to TRBJ2-2; 9 nucleotides agree with TRBD2. The CDR3 spans 15 residues. Losses at the gene ends were 8 bases for V and 7 bases for J; bases not matched to a gene: 11. This CDR3 reads CASFAIAGVVGELFF. The CDR3 region has the DNA TGTGCCAGCTTTGCCATAGCGGGAGTCGTCGGGGAGCTGTTTTTT.

This clonotype was counted only a few times. The chain combines TRBV30 with TRBJ2-7; D not resolved. This CDR3 spans 12 amino acids. Trimming shortened V by 3 bases and J by 4 bases, and 10 bases separated the two germline ends. Germline values: CDR1 GTSNPN, CDR2 SVGIG (reference sequence). DNA for the CDR3: TGTGCCTGGAGGGTGGGAATTTACGAGCAGTACTTC. As protein: CAWRVGIYEQYF.

This clonotype came up a few times. The chain carries TRBV9 and TRBJ2-1; 11 bases match TRBD2. This CDR3 comprises 15 residues. The V segment lost 2 bases and the J segment 6 bases; nucleotides outside the gene matches: 4. CDR1 and CDR2 (germline): SGDLS, YYNGEE. CDR3 residues: CASSVSGTSGNEQFF. DNA of the CDR3: TGTGCCAGCAGCGTTAGTGGGACTAGCGGCAATGAGCAGTTCTTC.

The sample holds many counts of this clonotype. The rearrangement joins TRBV27 to TRBJ2-2; no clear D. The CDR3 loop spans 12 amino acids. Germline-derived CDR1 and CDR2 are MNHEY and SMNVEV (reference sequence). V gave up 8 bases and J gave up 4 bases, with 8 bases separating them. DNA for the CDR3: TGTGCCAGCTCATCGTTCACCGGGGAGCTGTTTTTT. Translating it yields CASSSFTGELFF.

This clonotype has only a few counts. The gene calls are TRBV9 and TRBJ1-4, with D unresolved. Trimming shortened V by 0 bases and J by 0 bases, and 9 bases separated the two germline ends. The CDR3 totals 16 residues. The germline V gene encodes CDR1 SGDLS and CDR2 YYNGEE. CDR3 nucleotides: TGTGCCAGCAGCGTAGCGACGGCTGCAACTAATGAAAAACTGTTTTTT. Protein: CASSVATAATNEKLFF.

In this sample, this clonotype turned up many times. The chain employs TRBV20-1 and TRBJ2-1; TRBD2 matches 8 bases. There are 18 residues in the CDR3. J gave up 4 bases and V 0 bases, and 14 bases lay outside the gene matches. Looked up from germline, CDR1 is DFQATT and CDR2 is SNEGSKA (reference sequence). The CDR3 DNA is TGCAGTGCTAGAGAGAACACTAGCGGAGCCAGAAGATACAATGAGCAGTTCTTC. Protein product: CSARENTSGARRYNEQFF.

This clonotype occurred a few times. This chain connects TRBV10-3 to TRBJ1-1; D is unresolved. Trimming removed 2 bases at V and 0 bases at J, with 10 bases between. Germline V gives CDR1 ENHRY, CDR2 SYGVKD. The CDR3 has 15 amino acids. CDR3 amino acids: CAISEEGRMNTEAFF. Here the CDR3 DNA reads TGTGCCATCAGTGAGGAGGGAAGGATGAACACTGAAGCTTTCTTT.

The V gene is TRBV20-1, the J gene TRBJ2-1, with 11 bases that match TRBD2. CDR1 DFQATT and CDR2 SNEGSKA come from the germline V gene (reference sequence). V lost 0 bases to trimming and J lost 13 bases; unmatched junction nucleotides: 14. The CDR3 totals 16 residues. This chain's CDR3 is CSARDLGLAGSSSQFF. The CDR3 region has the DNA TGCAGTGCTAGAGACCTTGGACTAGCGGGTAGTAGTTCACAGTTCTTC.

This clonotype was observed many times. The chain combines TRBV29-1 with TRBJ2-2; the match to TRBD1 covers 7 bases. Germline CDR1 SQVTM, CDR2 ANQGSEA. The V segment lost 2 bases and the J segment 7 bases; nucleotides outside the gene matches: 7. There are 14 residues in the CDR3. This CDR3 is CSVEQGVGNGELFF. CDR3 sequence (DNA): TGCAGCGTTGAACAGGGGGTAGGGAACGGGGAGCTGTTTTTT.

The chain has TRBV30 and TRBJ2-5; 9 nucleotides align to TRBD2. Germline assignment: CDR1 GTSNPN and CDR2 SVGIG (reference sequence). The length of the CDR3 is 14 residues. Trimming took 2 bases from V and 7 from J; bases not matched to a gene: 8. The CDR3 DNA is TGTGCCTGGAGTTTACAGGCGGGAGGGCGGACCCAGTACTTC. This codes for CAWSLQAGGRTQYF.

This chain connects TRBV20-1 to TRBJ2-1; 10 nucleotides line up with TRBD2. The CDR3 totals 13 residues. Germline values: CDR1 DFQATT, CDR2 SNEGSKA (reference sequence). The ends lost 3 bases at V and 5 bases at J; junction bases unmatched: 1. The CDR3 coding sequence is TGCAGTGCTAGCGGACTAGCGGACAATGAGCAGTTCTTC. This codes for CSASGLADNEQFF.

This clonotype was observed a handful of times. This chain links TRBV5-5 with TRBJ2-7; 8 nucleotides align to TRBD1. CDR3 length equals 15 residues. Germline CDR1 and CDR2: SGHKS and YYEKEE (reference sequence). V lost 0 bases and J lost 3; bases outside the gene matches: 5. The CDR3 coding sequence is TGTGCCAGCAGCTTGGCATGGGACAGGATCTACGAGCAGTACTTC. Its translation: CASSLAWDRIYEQYF.